The clone carrying this T cell receptor beta chain appeared many times. Germline V gives CDR1 GTSNPN, CDR2 SVGIG (reference sequence). With 3 bases removed from V and 6 bases from J, the gap between germline ends came to 11 bases. The CDR3 runs to 12 residues. These data originate in a study of T cells in Graves' hyperthyroidism and ophthalmopathy. Amplification of TCR beta CDR3 regions used RNA as the template. TCR CDR3 underwent first-round RT-PCR with the HTBI primer set. TCRdb independently ran MiXCR on the multiplex PCR reads; one entry per CDR3 protein. Among over 650,000 distinct CDR3 sequences listed, 16% were seen once.

Sequenced material: blood. The J gene is TRBJ1-1, the V gene TRBV30; no reliable D call. This receptor was identified in a man between 18 and 35 years old with Graves' hyperthyroidism. For the CDR3, the DNA is TGTGCCTGGAGGGACGAATTTCCTGAAGCTTTCTTT. Its protein is CAWRDEFPEAFF.